The sequence of this T cell receptor (beta chain) was determined in a study of blood T cell repertoires in COVID-19. The wider study: COVID-19 samples collected from the United States, Italy and Spain covered acute and convalescent phases.

CDR3 length: 17 residues. The ends were cut back, 0 bases at V and 2 bases at J, with 14 bases in the middle. CDR1 and CDR2 (germline): LGHNA, YNFKEQ. This clone has a single count. Participants were aged roughly 18 to 95 years, lived in 24 US areas, and enrolled virtually. This table comes from immunoSEQ multiplex PCR, and its TCRdb copy is limited to in-frame clones, with some not included. The data show about 300,000 clones, about nine tenths seen once. The source material was PBMCs or T cells enriched from blood (not recorded which). The rearrangement joins TRBV4-2 to TRBJ1-5; a possible D gene is TRBD1 (6 bases). The clonotype comes from a woman aged 50 to 65 who had been exposed to COVID-19. The CDR3 DNA follows: TGTGCCAGCAGCCAAGAGGGTGGGGGGGGCGGCAATCAGCCCCAGCATTTT. The encoded protein is CASSQEGGGGGNQPQHF.